Presented here are 22 T cell receptor beta chains from one specimen sequenced in a study of cytotoxic CD8 clonotypes in ibrutinib-treated CLL. Repertoires were generated with immunoSEQ multiplex PCR, while TCRdb's copy carries only in-frame clones and drops some. Of around 70,000 clones in the sample, roughly 85% were seen once. This sample comprised PBMCs, obtained after 24 months of ibrutinib treatment. The origin of the receptors is a human donor with chronic lymphocytic leukemia.

This clone came up a few times. The chain couples TRBV27 to TRBJ2-1, with D possibly TRBD1 on 8 matching bases. Trimming left V 0 bases short and J 8 bases short, with 20 bases between. The CDR3 extends over 17 amino acids. The V gene's germline CDR1 is MNHEY and CDR2 SMNVEV (reference sequence). CDR3 residues: CASSLSLLRQGRDEQFF. The CDR3 nucleotides read TGTGCCAGCAGTTTATCCCTACTGAGACAGGGGAGGGATGAGCAGTTCTTC.

The gene calls are TRBV4-1 and TRBJ2-7, with D possibly being TRBD1 or TRBD2 (5 bases each). Trimming cost V 5 bases and J 0 bases, with 11 bases left between them. In germline, CDR1 is MGHRA, CDR2 YSYEKL. The CDR3 spans 14 residues. The CDR3, as DNA: TGCGCCAGCAGCACGGGGCCCAGCTCCTACGAGCAGTACTTC. Its translation is CASSTGPSSYEQYF.

The chain couples TRBV11-2 to TRBJ1-1; TRBD1 might be the D (6 bases). CDR1 SGHAT and CDR2 FQNNGV come from the germline V gene. The ends were cut back, 5 bases at V and 10 bases at J, with 14 bases in the middle. CDR3 size: 12 residues. CDR3: CASSERTERAFF. The CDR3 DNA sequence: TGTGCCAGCAGCGAGCGGACAGAGAGAGCTTTCTTT.

This chain joins TRBV5-6 and TRBJ1-4, with 9 bases aligning to TRBD1. Germline CDR1 reads SGHDT; CDR2 reads YYEEEE. V was clipped by 3 bases and J by 5 bases; unmatched bases: 2. This CDR3 is built from 14 residues. The CDR3 nucleotides are TGTGCCAGCAGCTGGGGGACAGGGAATGAAAAACTGTTTTTT. This gives the protein CASSWGTGNEKLFF.

The chain recombines TRBV28 with TRBJ2-7, with TRBD1 matching over 7 bases. V shed 6 bases, J shed 2 bases, and the junction held 7 bases outside the gene matches. The germline V gene has CDR1 MDHEN and CDR2 SYDVKM. There are 14 residues in the CDR3. DNA for the CDR3: TGTGCCAGCAGCGAACAGGGGATCACCTACGAGCAGTACTTC. Encoded protein: CASSEQGITYEQYF.

This clone was observed at least ten times. V usage is TRBV5-1 and J usage is TRBJ1-1; 12 bases map to TRBD1. This CDR3 contains 18 residues. V was pared by 3 bases and J by 4 bases, with 13 bases of the junction left unmatched. From germline, CDR1 is SGHRS and CDR2 YFSETQ. CDR3 residues: CASSSRRDRGRPGTEAFF. DNA of the CDR3: TGCGCCAGCAGCTCCCGCCGGGACAGGGGGCGCCCGGGCACTGAAGCTTTCTTT.

This chain connects TRBV5-1 to TRBJ1-4, with 8 bases fitting TRBD1. Germline-derived CDR1 and CDR2 are SGHRS and YFSETQ. The ends lost 0 bases at V and 5 bases at J; junction bases unmatched: 6. This CDR3 comprises 16 residues. In DNA, the CDR3 is TGCGCCAGCAGCTTGGCCGGGAACAGGGGGAATGAAAAACTGTTTTTT. This sequence encodes CASSLAGNRGNEKLFF.

Turning to this clone: An end of the junction does not agree with germline; a read error may underlie this. The chain uses TRBV13 and TRBJ2-3; 10 bases align to TRBD1. Per the germline V gene, CDR1 is PRHDT and CDR2 is FYEKMQ (reference sequence). The CDR3 has 16 amino acids. DNA for the CDR3: TGCGCCAGCAGCCAAGAAGGGACAGGGGTCACAGATACGCAGTATTTT. It codes for CASSQEGTGVTDTQYF.

The chain uses TRBV6-5 and TRBJ2-5; D might be TRBD1 (6 bases). There are 16 residues in the CDR3. Germline CDR1 reads MNHEY; CDR2 reads SVGAGI. V gave up 2 bases and J gave up 1 base, with 14 bases separating them. The CDR3 loop reads CASSYAPQGTQETQYF. In nucleotides, the CDR3 is TGTGCCAGCAGTTACGCGCCCCAGGGGACCCAAGAGACCCAGTACTTC.

The V call is TRBV19, the J call TRBJ1-1, with a tentative D call TRBD1 (5 bases). The germline V gene has CDR1 LNHDA and CDR2 SQIVND (reference sequence). V was cut by 0 bases and J by 0 bases, with 8 bases left in between. The CDR3 runs to 15 residues. The CDR3 here is CASSIEWGMNTEAFF. As DNA, the CDR3 is TGTGCCAGTAGTATAGAATGGGGGATGAACACTGAAGCTTTCTTT.

This clone was picked up one time. The chain joins TRBV7-2 to TRBJ2-3; 13 nucleotides agree with TRBD2. Per germline, CDR1 SGHTA and CDR2 FQGNSA. The CDR3 is 17 residues long. With 3 bases clipped from V and 0 bases from J, the junction kept 3 bases outside the gene matches. This CDR3 is CASSFALAGGSTDTQYF. CDR3 bases: TGTGCCAGCAGCTTCGCACTAGCGGGGGGGAGCACAGATACGCAGTATTTT.

The rearrangement links TRBV30 to TRBJ2-5; D might be TRBD2 (7 bases). Trimming left V 4 bases short and J 5 bases short, with 17 bases between. The germline V gene has CDR1 GTSNPN and CDR2 SVGIG (reference sequence). This CDR3 comprises 14 residues. The CDR3 reads CAWTGFGGRETQYF. The CDR3 bases are TGTGCCTGGACCGGTTTCGGGGGGCGGGAGACCCAGTACTTC.

V is TRBV28 and J is TRBJ2-3, with 7 bases lining up with TRBD1. The CDR3 consists of 14 residues. In germline, CDR1 is MDHEN, CDR2 SYDVKM. The trim removed 7 bases at V and 8 bases at J, leaving 12 bases unmatched. The DNA of the CDR3 is TGTGCCAGCATATCCCCCCAAAAGGGGGCTACGCAGTATTTT. Translating it yields CASISPQKGATQYF.

The V and J genes are TRBV10-3 and TRBJ1-3, with D uncertain. The length of the CDR3 is 13 residues. Trimming left V 3 bases short and J 3 bases short, with 6 bases between. Germline V gene data show CDR1 as ENHRY and CDR2 as SYGVKD. CDR3 region: CAISEISGNTIYF. DNA for the CDR3: TGTGCCATCAGTGAAATAAGTGGAAACACCATATATTTT.

This sequence joins TRBV9 and TRBJ2-1; D gene unclear. CDR3 length equals 12 residues. Germline V gene data show CDR1 as SGDLS and CDR2 as YYNGEE. V was shortened by 3 bases and J by 5 bases, with 6 bases between the two germline ends. The CDR3 region is CASSAQDNEQFF. The CDR3, as DNA: TGTGCCAGCAGCGCGCAGGACAATGAGCAGTTCTTC.

This clone was seen more than once but under ten times. This chain links TRBV7-3 with TRBJ2-2, with D unresolved. V was shortened by 2 bases and J by 1 base, with 14 bases between the two germline ends. The germline V gene has CDR1 SGHTA and CDR2 FQGTGA. The CDR3 is 17 amino acids. CDR3 DNA sequence: TGTGCCAGCAGCTTAGACCCCCCCCCAGGGAACACCGGGGAGCTGTTTTTT. Residues: CASSLDPPPGNTGELFF. Based on the CDR3 plus reference TRBV7-3 and TRBJ2-2, the full variable domain is GAGVSQTPSNKVTEKGKYVELRCDPISGHTALYWYRQSLGQGPEFLIYFQGTGAADDSGLPNDRFFAVRPEGSVSTLKIQRTERGDSAVYLCASSLDPPPGNTGELFFGEGSRLTVL.

The chain has TRBV5-8 and TRBJ2-1; 10 bases align to TRBD1. The length of the CDR3 is 15 residues. The germline gives CDR1 SGHTS, CDR2 YDEGEE. Trimming removed 0 bases from V and 7 bases from J; junction bases left unmatched: 4. The CDR3 region is CASSLGDRGLNEQFF. The DNA for the CDR3 is TGTGCCAGCAGCTTGGGGGACAGGGGTTTAAATGAGCAGTTCTTC.

This rearrangement joins TRBV7-9 to TRBJ1-1; 8 bases agree with TRBD1. CDR3 length: 13 residues. Germline V gives CDR1 SEHNR, CDR2 FQNEAQ (reference sequence). V was pared by 1 base and J by 14 bases, with 9 bases of the junction left unmatched. The DNA for the CDR3 is TGTGCCAGCAGCTTAGGGGACAGGTACAAGGTCTTCTTT. Translating gives CASSLGDRYKVFF.

The chain is built from TRBV2 and TRBJ2-7; D not certain. CDR3 size: 13 residues. Germline CDR1 and CDR2: SNHLY and FYNNEI. The V end lost 7 bases, the J end lost 7 bases, and 17 bases lay between the germline ends. This CDR3 is CASKWSGATEQYF. As DNA, the CDR3 is TGTGCCAGCAAGTGGAGTGGCGCTACTGAGCAGTACTTC. Drawing the rest from reference TRBV2 and TRBJ2-7, the complete variable domain is EPEVTQTPSHQVTQMGQEVILRCVPISNHLYFYWYRQILGQKVEFLVSFYNNEISEKSEIFDDQFSVERPDGSNFTLKIRSTKLEDSAMYFCASKWSGATEQYFGPGTRLTVT.

The rearrangement links TRBV5-6 to TRBJ2-3, with 9 bases fitting TRBD1. The CDR3 totals 14 residues. Per germline, CDR1 SGHDT and CDR2 YYEEEE. The V gene end was trimmed by 2 bases and the J gene end by 5 bases; junction bases not matched to a gene: 3. This CDR3 is CASSLGTGLDTQYF. CDR3 nucleotides: TGTGCCAGCAGCTTAGGGACAGGGTTAGATACGCAGTATTTT.

Of note for this clone: Other nucleotide sequences from this sample produce the same CDR3. V is TRBV5-1 and J is TRBJ2-7; D unresolved. The CDR3 consists of 11 residues. Germline CDR1 SGHRS, CDR2 YFSETQ. Trimming left V 0 bases short and J 4 bases short, with 2 bases between. The CDR3 nucleotides read TGCGCCAGCAGCTTGGGATACGAGCAGTACTTC. This sequence encodes CASSLGYEQYF.

The chain recombines TRBV5-6 with TRBJ2-2, with 11 bases lining up with TRBD2. Unmatched junction bases numbered 7, after V lost 2 bases and J lost 4 bases. Germline-derived CDR1 and CDR2 are SGHDT and YYEEEE. The CDR3 totals 17 residues. CDR3 residues: CASSFGLAGGSTGELFF. DNA for the CDR3: TGTGCCAGCAGCTTTGGGCTAGCGGGAGGCAGCACCGGGGAGCTGTTTTTT.